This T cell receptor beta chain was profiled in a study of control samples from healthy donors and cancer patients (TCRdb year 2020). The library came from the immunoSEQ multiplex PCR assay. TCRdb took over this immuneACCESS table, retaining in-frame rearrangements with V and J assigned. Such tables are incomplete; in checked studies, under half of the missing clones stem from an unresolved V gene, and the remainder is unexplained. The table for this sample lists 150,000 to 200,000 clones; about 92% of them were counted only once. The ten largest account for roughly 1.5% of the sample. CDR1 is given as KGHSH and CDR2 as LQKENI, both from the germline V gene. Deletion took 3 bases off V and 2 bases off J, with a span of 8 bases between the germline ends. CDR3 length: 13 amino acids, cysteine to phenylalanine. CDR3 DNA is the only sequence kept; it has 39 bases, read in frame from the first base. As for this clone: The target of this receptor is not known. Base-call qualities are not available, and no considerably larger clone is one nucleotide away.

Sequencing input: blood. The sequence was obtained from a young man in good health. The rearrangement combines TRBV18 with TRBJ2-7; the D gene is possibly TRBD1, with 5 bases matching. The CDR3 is CASSPDSPYEQYF. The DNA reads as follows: TGTGCCAGCTCACCCGACAGTCCCTACGAGCAGTACTTC.